This T cell receptor (beta chain) appears in the sequencing data of a study of long-term antiretroviral therapy in people with HIV (dated by TCRdb to 2021 to 2024). Broadly, across the study: The earliest samples were collected roughly a decade before the 2015 WHO recommendation for immediate ART, at a time when ART was usually postponed until CD4 counts fell. A retrospective serial study tested whether changes in peripheral blood TRB repertoire composition and diversity were associated with ART initiation and durable HIV suppression. From 25 to 30 adults with confirmed HIV infection, the cohort provided 192 cryopreserved PBMC samples, gathered serially across a mean of roughly 6 years (range 1-12). About 35% of the 30 participants with HIV were female. Test extractions of a monoclonal T-cell line alongside approximately 34 polyclonal samples showed no cross-contamination during QIAcube processing. General findings and caveats noted by the study authors: Starting ART was linked to a significant rise in TRB diversity, yet even after long-term ART the diversity remained significantly lower than in transplant donor controls. The samples span the years 2004 to 2017, and the ART regimens used may be less effective than current regimens. HIV repertoires had narrower CDR3 length ranges than controls, and the network structure suggested an antigen-experienced repertoire that shifted only slightly toward naive after ART. Inferences about post-ART repertoire changes are limited because no data were available on ART adherence, viral resistance or therapy changes. Because pre-ART samples had limited cell numbers, profiling was done on unsorted PBMC rather than on sorted CD4+ and CD8+ T cells. Expanded TRB clones identified before ART initiation dominated the repertoire at all time points, although this dominance fluctuated and declined in many PLHIV after ART. Owing to limited PBMC availability, only the TCR beta chain was sequenced, without alpha chain pairing.

Participants were included only if at least one PBMC sample before ART initiation and at least two post-ART samples were available. Treatment was received in the United States of America by all participants with HIV. Cryopreserved samples of about 1-11 million PBMC were thawed and washed before DNA extraction. At the time of the earliest PBMC sample, participants with HIV were aged between about 20 and 55 years. PBMC samples from each participant spanned 1-4 timepoints before ART initiation and 2-8 timepoints after ART initiation, with a median of 7 samples. For every participant, serial HIV viral load, CD4+ T-cell count, ART history and demographic data were obtained. Genomic DNA was extracted from unsorted PBMC with a Qiagen kit on a QIAcube, with processing performed in batches of 12 samples. The cysteine opens and the phenylalanine closes a CDR3 of 14 amino acids. This entry keeps only the CDR3 DNA: 42 bases, framed from base 1. Looking up the germline V gene yields CDR1 SGHRS and CDR2 YFSETQ. V loses 3 bases at its end and J loses 5 bases; junction bases beyond the gene matches: 7.

A remark on this clone: This clone's antigen is unknown. Base qualities are missing; no much larger clone stands one base away.

The immunoSEQ hsTCRB v3.0 assay was used at survey level resolution for TRB variable region sequencing. The target sequencing depth for TRB was 40,000-50,000 T-cell genomes per sample. An Illumina MiSeq with a v3 150-cycle kit was used to sequence the pooled TRB libraries. Processing in the source paper ran as follows. Repertoire analysis was run in R within a reproducible Nextflow workflow that covered QC, data transformation and analysis. LymphoSeq2, an R package for exploring AIRR-Seq data, was used to implement custom analyses. Four samples yielding fewer than 5000 total TRB sequences were excluded, leaving 150 to 200 analyzed HIV repertoires. Among the 188 retained HIV repertoires, around 60 were collected before ART initiation and around 130 were collected after ART initiation. Repertoires were downsampled to 5000 TRB nucleotide sequences, with summary statistics averaged over 100 downsampling iterations. The analysis kept only TRB sequences whose CDR3 regions were at least seven amino acids long. Diversity was assessed using a clonality score derived from Shannon entropy and using the Gini coefficient. In the repertoire networks, any two of the top 5000 CDR3 amino acid sequences were linked whenever the two sequences differed by an edit distance of one. For TRB CDR3 amino acid sequences, GLIPH2 was used to predict antigen specificity groups and MHC restriction. CDR3 amino acid sequences were matched against VDJdb and McPAS-TCR to flag known CMV, EBV, HIV or tissue antigen associations. Pre-ART, post-ART and control groups were compared with Wilcoxon signed-rank tests and Holm-Bonferroni correction. As stored in TCRdb, this immuneACCESS dataset retains in-frame rearrangements with V and J assigned. A fraction of the clones does not appear; measured against another copy, unresolved V genes explain less than half of the discrepancy, and the remainder lacks a known reason. That table is the source of V, J and clone size, and D and trimming were worked out from the DNA. In all, the sample holds over 15,000 clones, and around 75% of those were seen once. The ten largest clones add up to more than 12% of the sample.

The V gene is TRBV5-1 and the J gene is TRBJ2-5, and 7 junction bases match TRBD1. This sequence was found in a woman aged 45-65 years with HIV. The sequencing here drew on unsorted PBMCs, taken 1.5 years before starting antiretroviral therapy. The bases are TGCGCCAGCAGCTCGGGACAGTGGGAGGAGACCCAGTACTTC. This translates into CASSSGQWEETQYF.